A single sample gave rise to the 14 T cell receptor beta chains below, sequenced in a study of cytomegalovirus exposure and HLA in healthy donors. The PCR contained 60 Vbeta and 13 Jbeta primers. The data were produced by immunoSEQ multiplex PCR, yet TCRdb's version contains in-frame clones alone and is incomplete. The data contain about 130,000 clones, about 82% of them singletons. Sequenced material: PBMCs. Every receptor here comes from a man younger than 45 in good health and CMV-seronegative.

The CDR3 is CASRNWCSQTNTGELFF. The CDR3, as DNA: TGTGCCAGCAGAAATTGGTGTAGCCAAACGAACACCGGGGAGCTGTTTTTT. This chain links TRBV21-1 with TRBJ2-2; the table names TRBD2, a call not compared with the DNA. TRBV21-1 counts as a pseudogene. The CDR3 sequence is 17 residues long.

This chain connects TRBV11-3 to TRBJ2-1, with D possibly being TRBD2 (5 bases). CDR3 length: 14 amino acids. From germline, CDR1 is SGHNT and CDR2 YENEEA. Trimming left V 4 bases short and J 5 bases short, with 12 bases between. This CDR3 reads CASSSGLADNEQFF. In nucleotides, the CDR3 is TGTGCCAGCAGCTCCGGACTGGCTGACAATGAGCAGTTCTTC.

This clone has only a few counts. The J gene is TRBJ2-2, the V gene TRBV4-1; no definite D call. The V and J ends lost 2 bases and 6 bases respectively, with 19 bases between them. The CDR3 is 17 amino acids. Germline lookup yields CDR1 MGHRA and CDR2 YSYEKL. CDR3 protein: CASSQTTGLGVSGELFF. For the CDR3, the DNA is TGCGCCAGCAGCCAAACTACCGGGTTAGGAGTATCCGGGGAGCTGTTTTTT.

This rearrangement joins TRBV5-1 to TRBJ2-1, with a tentative D call TRBD2 (6 bases). Germline lookup yields CDR1 SGHRS and CDR2 YFSETQ. There are 14 residues in the CDR3. V gave up 7 bases and J gave up 7 bases, with 18 bases separating them. DNA for the CDR3: TGCGCCAGCGGCGGAGGGGAAGGTGGGAATGAGCAGTTCTTC. Translated: CASGGGEGGNEQFF.

V and J are TRBV14 and TRBJ1-2, with D possibly being TRBD1 (5 bases). The CDR3 runs to 14 residues. Per germline, CDR1 SGHDN and CDR2 FVKESK. Between the trimmed V and J ends, which lost 5 bases and 6 bases, there was a span of 16 bases. DNA for the CDR3: TGTGCCAGCAGCTCGGAGGGCCGGGGCGATGGCTACACCTTC. It yields the protein CASSSEGRGDGYTF.

The CDR3 here is CASSRGQINGEKLFF. In nucleotides, the CDR3 is TGTGCCAGCAGCCGGGGACAGATTAATGGGGAAAAACTGTTTTTT. The rearrangement joins TRBV5-8 to TRBJ1-4, with 7 nucleotides matching TRBD1. With V trimmed by 4 bases and J by 8 bases, 11 bases remained unmatched. Germline V lookup: CDR1 SGHTS, CDR2 YDEGEE. The CDR3 is 15 residues long.

This clone was detected only once. The chain recombines TRBV7-9 with TRBJ1-1; D is possibly TRBD1 (5 bases). CDR3 length: 13 amino acids. The germline gives CDR1 SEHNR, CDR2 FQNEAQ (reference sequence). Trimming took 4 bases from V and 1 from J, leaving 7 bases between them. In nucleotides, the CDR3 is TGTGCCAGCAGCTATGGACAGAACACTGAAGCTTTCTTT. It codes for CASSYGQNTEAFF.

This clone is medium-sized (0.01 to 0.1%) within its sample. This sequence joins TRBV4-1 and TRBJ1-6; D is perhaps TRBD1 (6 bases). CDR1 is MGHRA and CDR2 is YSYEKL in the germline V gene. The CDR3 loop spans 16 amino acids. V was shortened by 0 bases and J by 9 bases, with 15 bases between the two germline ends. The CDR3 reads CASSQDAQGGFSPLHF. The CDR3 DNA follows: TGCGCCAGCAGCCAAGATGCACAGGGTGGTTTTTCACCCCTCCACTTT.

The chain combines TRBV5-4 with TRBJ2-7, with a weak D call TRBD1 (6 bases). Per the germline V gene, CDR1 is SGHNT and CDR2 is YYREEE (reference sequence). Trimming took off 4 bases at V and 3 bases at J, with 11 bases between the two ends. The CDR3 covers 13 residues. CDR3 amino acids: CASSTGQNYEQYF. CDR3 DNA sequence: TGTGCCAGCAGCACAGGACAGAACTACGAGCAGTACTTC.

V usage is TRBV9 and J usage is TRBJ1-5; a possible D gene is TRBD1 (5 bases). The CDR3 sequence is 14 residues long. The V end was cut by 4 bases, the J end by 6 bases, with 14 bases between. The germline CDR1 and CDR2 sequences are SGDLS and YYNGEE. CDR3 protein: CASSPWGGGQPQHF. The CDR3 DNA is TGTGCCAGCAGCCCATGGGGGGGAGGTCAGCCCCAGCATTTT.

This chain joins TRBV27 and TRBJ2-7; D might be TRBD2 (7 bases). The CDR3 covers 12 residues. Per germline, CDR1 MNHEY and CDR2 SMNVEV (reference sequence). V lost 4 bases to trimming and J lost 6 bases, with 10 bases between them. The CDR3: CASSWGGGEQYF. The CDR3 bases are TGTGCCAGCAGTTGGGGGGGCGGCGAGCAGTACTTC.

The chain joins TRBV7-2 to TRBJ2-1; D is unresolved. The length of the CDR3 is 13 residues. V lost 5 bases and J lost 6, with 11 bases in between. CDR1 and CDR2 (germline): SGHTA, FQGNSA. CDR3 residues: CASSPRSLNEQFF. The CDR3 nucleotides read TGTGCCAGCAGCCCACGGTCCCTCAATGAGCAGTTCTTC.

In this sample, this clone turned up once. The genes are TRBV5-1 and TRBJ2-1, with D perhaps TRBD2 (5 bases). CDR1 is SGHRS, CDR2 YFSETQ, per germline. CDR3 length: 14 amino acids. Between the trimmed V and J ends, which lost 4 bases and 7 bases, there was a span of 15 bases. CDR3 nucleotides: TGCGCCAGCAGCGCCGCCGGAGGTGGAAATGAGCAGTTCTTC. Residues: CASSAAGGGNEQFF.

The chain uses TRBV5-1 and TRBJ2-1, with 8 positions matching TRBD2. CDR1 SGHRS and CDR2 YFSETQ come from the germline V gene. The CDR3 contains 14 residues. The J segment lost 5 bases and the V segment lost 4 bases, leaving 5 bases of the junction unmatched. As DNA, the CDR3 is TGCGCCAGCAGCGGCCGAGCGGGAGACAATGAGCAGTTCTTC. The encoded protein is CASSGRAGDNEQFF. Together with reference TRBV5-1 and TRBJ2-1, the CDR3 gives the full variable domain: KAGVTQTPRYLIKTRGQQVTLSCSPISGHRSVSWYQQTPGQGLQFLFEYFSETQRNKGNFPGRFSGRQFSNSRSEMNVSTLELGDSALYLCASSGRAGDNEQFFGPGTRLTVL.